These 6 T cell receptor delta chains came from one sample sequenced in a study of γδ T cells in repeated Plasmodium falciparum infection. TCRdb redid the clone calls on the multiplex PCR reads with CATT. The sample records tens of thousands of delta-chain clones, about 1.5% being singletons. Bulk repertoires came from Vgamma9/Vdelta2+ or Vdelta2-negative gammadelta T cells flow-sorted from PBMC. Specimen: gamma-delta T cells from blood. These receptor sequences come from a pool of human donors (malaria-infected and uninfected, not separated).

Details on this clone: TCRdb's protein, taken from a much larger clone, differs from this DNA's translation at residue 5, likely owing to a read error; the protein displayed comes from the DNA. The CDR3 DNA reads as TGTGCCTGTGACACGTACTGGGGGATGGCTCCGGGTGCGGGTGGCACCGATAAACTCATCTTT. Translated: CACDTYWGMAPGAGGTDKLIF. V is TRDV2 and J is TRDJ1, with 10 nucleotides matching TRDD3. The J gene is absent in TCRdb and was assigned here via DNA matching to germline. CDR1 is GEAIGNYY, CDR2 EKD, per germline. The V gene end was trimmed by 1 base and the J gene end by 1 base; junction bases not matched to a gene: 20. The CDR3 covers 21 residues.

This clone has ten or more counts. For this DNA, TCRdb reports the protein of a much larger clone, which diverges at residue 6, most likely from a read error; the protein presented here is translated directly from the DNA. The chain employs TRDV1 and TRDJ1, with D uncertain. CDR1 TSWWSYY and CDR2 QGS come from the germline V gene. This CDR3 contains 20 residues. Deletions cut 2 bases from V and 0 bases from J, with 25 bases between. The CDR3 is CALGEGQTPGVLLHTDKLIF. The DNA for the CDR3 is TGTGCTCTTGGGGAAGGACAAACCCCAGGAGTACTTCTCCACACCGATAAACTCATCTTT.

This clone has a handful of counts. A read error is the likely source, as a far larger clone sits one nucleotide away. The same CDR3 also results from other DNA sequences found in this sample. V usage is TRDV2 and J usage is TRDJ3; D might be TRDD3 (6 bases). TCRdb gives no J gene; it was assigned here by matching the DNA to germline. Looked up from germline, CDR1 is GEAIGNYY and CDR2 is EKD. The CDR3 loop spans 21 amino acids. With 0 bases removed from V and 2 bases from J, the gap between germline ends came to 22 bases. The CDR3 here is CACDTGGLLGDRAWDTRQMFF. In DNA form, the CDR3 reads TGTGCCTGTGACACCGGCGGGCTACTGGGAGATCGCGCCTGGGACACCCGACAGATGTTTTTC.

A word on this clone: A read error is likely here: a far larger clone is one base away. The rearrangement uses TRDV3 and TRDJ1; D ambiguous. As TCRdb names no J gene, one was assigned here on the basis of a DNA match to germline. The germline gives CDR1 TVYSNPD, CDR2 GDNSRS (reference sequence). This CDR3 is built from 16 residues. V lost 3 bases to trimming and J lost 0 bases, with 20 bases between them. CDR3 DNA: TGTGCCTTCATCCGACCCTGCCGGGGTTACACCGATAAACTCATCTTT. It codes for CAFIRPCRGYTDKLIF.

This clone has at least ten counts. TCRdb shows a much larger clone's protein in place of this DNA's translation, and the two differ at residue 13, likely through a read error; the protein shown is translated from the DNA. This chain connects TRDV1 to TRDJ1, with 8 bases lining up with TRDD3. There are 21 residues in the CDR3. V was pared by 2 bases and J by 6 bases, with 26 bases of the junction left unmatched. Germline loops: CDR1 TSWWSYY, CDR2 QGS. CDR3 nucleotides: TGTGCTCTTGGGGAAAAACGGCGTTGTTCTGGGGGACATGAAGGAACTTATAAACTCATCTTT. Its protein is CALGEKRRCSGGHEGTYKLIF.

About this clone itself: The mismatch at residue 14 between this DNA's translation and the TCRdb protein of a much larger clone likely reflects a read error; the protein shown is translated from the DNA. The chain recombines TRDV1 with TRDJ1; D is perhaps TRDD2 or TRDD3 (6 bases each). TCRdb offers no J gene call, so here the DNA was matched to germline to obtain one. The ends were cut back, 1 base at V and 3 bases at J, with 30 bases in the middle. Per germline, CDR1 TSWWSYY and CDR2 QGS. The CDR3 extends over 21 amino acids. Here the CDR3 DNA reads TGTGCTCTTGGGGAACGATTGATCCTACGTGCCTGGGGATGCTACGCCGATAAACTCATCTTT. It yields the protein CALGERLILRAWGCYADKLIF.